This T cell receptor beta chain was sequenced in a study of tumor and adjacent non-tumor tissue in lung cancer. Study-level information: There were 11 to 13 adenocarcinoma, a couple of squamous cell carcinoma and 1 small cell lung cancer cases. The patients, around 11 men and a few women, were about 31 to 76 with stage I to III disease. Study conclusions and caveats: Tumor tissue had significantly higher TCR diversity than normal lung. Patients with more diverse tumor TCRs had worse survival.

The template was RNA from unsorted bulk tissue. CDR1 SGHAT and CDR2 FQNNGV come from the germline V gene. The CDR3 sequence is 14 residues long. Trimming took 10 bases from V and 2 from J, leaving 17 bases between them. Details on this clonotype: Its antigen remains unidentified.

The library came from three nested PCR rounds adapted from ARM-PCR protocols. Using its own MiXCR run on the multiplex PCR reads, TCRdb lists one record per CDR3 protein. Of roughly 120,000 distinct CDR3 sequences listed, roughly 73% are singletons. This TCR came from a woman aged 55-70 years with non-small cell lung cancer. The sample consisted of lung tumor tissue. The chain recombines TRBV11-2 with TRBJ1-1; maybe TRBD1 (5 bases). The CDR3 DNA sequence: TGTGCCATCAACTTAGCGCAGGGAAACACTGAAGCTTTCTTT. Encoded protein: CAINLAQGNTEAFF.